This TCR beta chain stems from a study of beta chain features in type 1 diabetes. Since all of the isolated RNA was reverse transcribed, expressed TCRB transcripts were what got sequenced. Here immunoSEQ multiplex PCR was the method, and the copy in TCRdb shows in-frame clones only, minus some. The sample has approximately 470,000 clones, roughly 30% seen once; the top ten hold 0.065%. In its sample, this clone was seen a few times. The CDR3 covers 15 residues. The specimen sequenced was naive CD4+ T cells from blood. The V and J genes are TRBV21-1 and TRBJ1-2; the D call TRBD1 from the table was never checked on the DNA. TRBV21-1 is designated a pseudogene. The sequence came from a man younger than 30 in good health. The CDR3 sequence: CASSKVDRKGIGYTF. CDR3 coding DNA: TGTGCCAGCAGCAAAGTGGACAGGAAAGGGATTGGCTACACCTTC.